What follows is one TCR beta chain and its context. Its antigen remains unidentified. The record originates from a study of sequential checkpoint blockade in melanoma. Libraries were prepared by immunoSEQ multiplex PCR; TCRdb keeps only in-frame clonotypes and omits some of them. This table holds about 1,200 clones, around 19% found once. The V end lost 2 bases, the J end lost 2 bases, and 13 bases lay between the germline ends. From germline, CDR1 is LNHDA and CDR2 SQIVND (reference sequence). The CDR3 sequence is 16 residues long. Documented treatment: randomized to nivolumab then ipilimumab (arm A) or the reverse (arm B). Broader study findings: Rising tumor T-cell fraction and clonality meant about 30 times likelier benefit.

Specimen: tumor tissue (inferred from file names), collected from a patient given nivolumab and ipilimumab in sequence. The rearrangement joins TRBV19 to TRBJ1-5; D gene ambiguous. The receptor was isolated from a human donor with melanoma. DNA for the CDR3: TGTGCCAGTAGTATAATACGACGCGTCGGCAATCAGCCCCAGCATTTT. It codes for CASSIIRRVGNQPQHF.